This T cell receptor (beta chain) was recorded in a study of early T cells in non-severe SARS-CoV-2 infection. This clonotype was seen a few times. Each cDNA molecule carried a unique molecular identifier. TCRdb redid the calling of the 5' RACE reads with MiXCR, one entry per CDR3 protein. The sample yields tens of thousands of distinct CDR3 sequences, around 13% seen once. The CDR3 is made up of 13 amino acids. Trimming shortened V by 3 bases and J by 6 bases, and 8 bases separated the two germline ends. Germline V gene sequence: CDR1 SGHTA, CDR2 FQGNSA. The specimen sequenced was whole blood. J is TRBJ2-2 and V is TRBV7-2, with D perhaps TRBD1 (6 bases). The TCR sequence derives from an adult who was a healthcare worker with PCR-confirmed SARS-CoV-2 infection or an uninfected control (not recorded which). The CDR3 region is CASSLRGSGELFF. Written as DNA, the CDR3 is TGTGCCAGCAGCTTGAGGGGGTCCGGGGAGCTGTTTTTT.